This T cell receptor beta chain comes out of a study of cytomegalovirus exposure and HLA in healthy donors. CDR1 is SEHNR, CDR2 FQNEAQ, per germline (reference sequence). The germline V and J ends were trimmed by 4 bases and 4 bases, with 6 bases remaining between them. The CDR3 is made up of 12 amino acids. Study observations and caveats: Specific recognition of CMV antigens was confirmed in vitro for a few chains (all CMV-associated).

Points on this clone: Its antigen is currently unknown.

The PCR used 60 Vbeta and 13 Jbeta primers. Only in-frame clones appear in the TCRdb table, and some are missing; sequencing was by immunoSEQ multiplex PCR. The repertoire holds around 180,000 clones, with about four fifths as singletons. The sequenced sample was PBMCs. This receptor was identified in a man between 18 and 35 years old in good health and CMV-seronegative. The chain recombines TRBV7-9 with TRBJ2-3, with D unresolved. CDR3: CASSWPADTQYF. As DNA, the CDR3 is TGTGCCAGCAGCTGGCCAGCAGATACGCAGTATTTT. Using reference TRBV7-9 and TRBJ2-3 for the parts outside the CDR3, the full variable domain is DTGVSQNPRHKITKRGQNVTFRCDPISEHNRLYWYRQTLGQGPEFLTYFQNEAQLEKSRLLSDRFSAERPKGSFSTLEIQRTEQGDSAMYLCASSWPADTQYFGPGTRLTVL.